The 3 T cell receptor beta chains listed next were all sequenced from one sample in a study of T cells in Graves' hyperthyroidism and ophthalmopathy. Amplified TCR beta CDR3 regions derived from RNA transcripts. The study used the HTBI primer set for a first-round RT-PCR of the TCR CDR3. MiXCR was run by TCRdb on the multiplex PCR reads, yielding one entry per CDR3 protein. The table includes some 650,000 distinct CDR3 sequences, approximately 15% detected once. Sequencing was carried out using blood. The receptors shown here come from a woman aged 40 to 50 with Graves' ophthalmopathy.

The table lists this clonotype with a few counts. V gene TRBV12-3 or TRBV12-4 combines with J gene TRBJ1-6; TRBD1 might be the D (5 bases). V was shortened by 4 bases and J by 11 bases, with 18 bases between the two germline ends. This CDR3 is 15 amino acids long. CDR3 amino acids: CASSSFGHPSAPLHF. The CDR3 nucleotides read TGTGCCAGCAGTTCTTTCGGACACCCTTCGGCACCCCTCCACTTT.

Ten or more counts support this clonotype. The CDR3 loop reads CASSERREGQEQYF. CDR3 DNA sequence: TGTGCCAGCAGTGAAAGGCGGGAGGGCCAAGAGCAGTACTTC. This rearrangement joins TRBV2 to TRBJ2-7, with 9 bases matching TRBD2. Germline lookup yields CDR1 SNHLY and CDR2 FYNNEI. CDR3 length: 14 amino acids. V gave up 2 bases and J gave up 7 bases; unmatched junction bases: 6. Drawing the rest from reference TRBV2 and TRBJ2-7, the complete variable domain is EPEVTQTPSHQVTQMGQEVILRCVPISNHLYFYWYRQILGQKVEFLVSFYNNEISEKSEIFDDQFSVERPDGSNFTLKIRSTKLEDSAMYFCASSERREGQEQYFGPGTRLTVT.

This chain links TRBV6-1 with TRBJ2-2, with 7 bases that match TRBD2. The V and J ends lost 5 bases and 5 bases, in that order; junction bases with no gene match: 14. CDR1 MNHNS and CDR2 SASEGT come from the germline V gene. CDR3 length: 17 residues. The CDR3 here is CASSSPRAGAGTGELFF. In nucleotides, the CDR3 is TGTGCCAGCAGTTCCCCTCGGGCGGGAGCGGGGACCGGGGAGCTGTTTTTT.